A single T cell receptor (beta chain) is shown here with its context. Its cognate antigen is unknown. The data belong to a study of shared clonotypes between healthy human individuals. Study-level results: Generation probability values for non-shared clonotypes were lower than those for clonotypes shared by all four donors.

Genomic DNA belonging to each subset was distributed in equal measure over several immunoSEQ plates. Clones were sequenced by immunoSEQ multiplex PCR, and TCRdb holds only the in-frame ones, with some missing. The sample includes roughly 680,000 clones, roughly two thirds of them seen just once. V gave up 5 bases and J gave up 6 bases; unmatched junction bases: 9. The CDR3 has 14 amino acids. The germline V gene has CDR1 SGHRS and CDR2 YFSETQ. V usage is TRBV5-1 and J usage is TRBJ2-3, with 7 bases matching TRBD1. Sequenced sample: memory CD4+ T cells sorted from blood. The sample's subset: CD45RA-negative fraction. The clonotype was recovered from a woman aged 25 to 39 in good health. CDR3 sequence (DNA): TGCGCCAGCAGGGCCGGTACAGGGGAGGATACGCAGTATTTT. As protein: CASRAGTGEDTQYF.